The rows below give T cell receptor beta chains drawn from one sample of a study of CD8+ T cells in alopecia areata. Profiled with immunoSEQ multiplex PCR; TCRdb holds only in-frame clones, not every one. Here the sample spans around 200,000 clones, over 55% being singletons. The sample here was CD4+ T cells sorted from blood, taken at week 0. These receptors were obtained from a human donor with alopecia areata. Both conserved end residues are part of each CDR3.

>TRBJ1-1|TRBV30
CAWSVDTEAFF
>TRBJ2-3|TRBV5-1
CASSLGSQTTDTQYF
>TRBJ2-5|TRBV6-1
CASSRQGNQETQYF
>TRBJ2-2|TRBV19
CATGQGATGELFF
>TRBJ1-2|TRBV9
CASSAPGTGNGYTF
>TRBJ2-1|TRBV29-1
CSAGGLSYNEQFF
>TRBJ1-5|TRBV7-8
CASSLDPGAGGTNQPQHF
>TRBJ1-6|TRBV4-3
CASSQDRVYNSPLHF
>TRBJ1-1|TRBV7-9
CASSLDTEAFF
>TRBJ2-6|TRBV5-6
CASSLASMFGANVLTF
>TRBJ2-1|TRBV4-1
CASSHRGGYTNEQFF
>TRBJ2-1|TRBV5-1
CASSLIGTSGTGEQFF
>TRBJ2-5|TRBV4-1
CASSQGDSQETQYF
>TRBJ1-5|TRBV29-1
CSVEENPNQPQHF
>TRBJ2-7|TRBV2
CASSEYGVGASYRQYF
>TRBJ1-2|TRBV29-1
CSADRDSFFTF
>TRBJ2-1|TRBV4-3
CASSQSRQDREFF
>TRBJ2-1|TRBV29-1
CSVRDVNEQFF
>TRBJ2-3|TRBV5-1
CASRWELRDTQYF
>TRBJ2-4|TRBV30
CAWSVGARVDKNIQYF
>TRBJ2-1|TRBV7-7
CASSPTAGGHNNEQFF
>TRBJ2-1|TRBV30
CAWSVRDRGLSNEQFF
>TRBJ1-4|TRBV7-2
CASSLAGPNEKLFF
>TRBJ2-3|TRBV9
CASSVEIRSLTDTQYF
>TRBJ2-4|TRBV29-1
CSVGGENIQYF
>TRBJ1-5|TRBV5-6
CASSFGGNQPQHF
>TRBJ2-5|TRBV29-1
CSVGGRVEETQYF
>TRBJ2-1|TRBV29-1
CSVEYEQFF
>TRBJ1-5|TRBV5-8
CASSLYQGADSNQPQHF
>TRBJ2-6|TRBV9
CASSEQTAGANVLTF
>TRBJ1-2|TRBV27
CASSLLSVGGNNYGYTF
>TRBJ2-2|TRBV5-1
CASTDSSGTGELFF
>TRBJ1-4|TRBV29-1
CSVQEVPNEKLFF
>TRBJ1-1|TRBV29-1
CSVTRGAVNTEAFF
>TRBJ1-6|TRBV5-6
CASGGQVSSPLHF
>TRBJ1-3|TRBV5-1
CASSLGAGPVGNTIYF
>TRBJ1-1|TRBV19
CASSIQTGAANTEAFF
>TRBJ2-7|TRBV10-3
CAISEVVYEQYF
>TRBJ1-2|TRBV30
CAWRRGGKAYGYTF
>TRBJ2-2|TRBV4-2
CASSQGGNPSGTGELFF
>TRBJ1-1|TRBV5-1
CASSSKGRGTPFGNTEAFF
>TRBJ1-1|TRBV27
CASSLRRVNTEAFF
>TRBJ1-4|TRBV11-3
CASSLDQTNEKLFF
>TRBJ2-1|TRBV30
CAWKPGTVYNEQFF
>TRBJ2-2|TRBV30
CAWRRQGTGELFF
>TRBJ2-3|TRBV11-3
CASSSSGGALPQYF
>TRBJ2-1|TRBV30
CAWSSLLAGGPYNEQFF
>TRBJ1-2|TRBV25-1
CASHFGEGGGYTF
>TRBJ2-2|TRBV11-2
CASSLGVVGDTGELFF
>TRBJ1-1|TRBV9
CASSGGESDTEAFF
>TRBJ2-5|TRBV6-6
CASSYEGGLAETQYF